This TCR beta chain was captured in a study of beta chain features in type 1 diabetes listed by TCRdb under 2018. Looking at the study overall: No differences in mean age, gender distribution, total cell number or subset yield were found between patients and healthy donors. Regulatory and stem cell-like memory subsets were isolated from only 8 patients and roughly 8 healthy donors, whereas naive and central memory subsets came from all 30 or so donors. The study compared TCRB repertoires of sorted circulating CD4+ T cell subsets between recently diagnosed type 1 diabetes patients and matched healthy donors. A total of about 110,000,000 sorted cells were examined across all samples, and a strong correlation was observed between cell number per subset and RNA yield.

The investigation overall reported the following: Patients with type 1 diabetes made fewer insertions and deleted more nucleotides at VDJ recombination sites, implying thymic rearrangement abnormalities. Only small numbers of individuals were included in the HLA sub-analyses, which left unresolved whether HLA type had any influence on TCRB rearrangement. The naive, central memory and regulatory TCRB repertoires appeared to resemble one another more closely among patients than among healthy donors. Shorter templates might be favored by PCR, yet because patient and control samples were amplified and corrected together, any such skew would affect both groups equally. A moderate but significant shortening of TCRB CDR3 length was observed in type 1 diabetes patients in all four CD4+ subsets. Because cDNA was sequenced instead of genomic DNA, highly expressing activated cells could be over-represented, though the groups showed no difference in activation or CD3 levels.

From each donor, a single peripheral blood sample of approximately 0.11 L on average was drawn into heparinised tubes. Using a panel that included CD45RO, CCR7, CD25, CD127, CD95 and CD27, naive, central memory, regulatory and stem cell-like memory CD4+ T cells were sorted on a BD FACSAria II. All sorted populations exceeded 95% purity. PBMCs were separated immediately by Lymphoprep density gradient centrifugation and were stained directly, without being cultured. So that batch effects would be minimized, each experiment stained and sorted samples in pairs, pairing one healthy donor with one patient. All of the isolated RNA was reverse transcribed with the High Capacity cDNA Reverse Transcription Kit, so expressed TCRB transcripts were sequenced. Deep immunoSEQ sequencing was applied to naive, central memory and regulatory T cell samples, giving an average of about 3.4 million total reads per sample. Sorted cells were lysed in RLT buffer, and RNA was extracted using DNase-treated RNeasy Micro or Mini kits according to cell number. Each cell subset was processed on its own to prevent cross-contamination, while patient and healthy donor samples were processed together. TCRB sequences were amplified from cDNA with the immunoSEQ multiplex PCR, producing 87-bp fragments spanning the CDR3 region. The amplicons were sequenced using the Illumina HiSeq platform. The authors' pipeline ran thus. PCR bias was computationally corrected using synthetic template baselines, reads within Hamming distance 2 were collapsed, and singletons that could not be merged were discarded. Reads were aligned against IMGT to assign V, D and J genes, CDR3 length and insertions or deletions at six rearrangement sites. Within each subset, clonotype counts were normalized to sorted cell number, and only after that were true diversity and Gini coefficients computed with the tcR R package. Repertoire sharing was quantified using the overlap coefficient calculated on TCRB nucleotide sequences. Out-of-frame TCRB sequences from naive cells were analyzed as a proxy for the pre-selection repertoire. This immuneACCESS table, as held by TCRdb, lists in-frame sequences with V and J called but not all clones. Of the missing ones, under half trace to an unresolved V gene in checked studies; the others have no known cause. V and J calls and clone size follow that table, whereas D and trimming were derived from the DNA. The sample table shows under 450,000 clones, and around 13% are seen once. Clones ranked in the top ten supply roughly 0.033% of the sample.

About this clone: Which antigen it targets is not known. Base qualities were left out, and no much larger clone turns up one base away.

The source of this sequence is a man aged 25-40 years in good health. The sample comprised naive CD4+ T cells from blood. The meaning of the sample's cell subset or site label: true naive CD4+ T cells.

The CDR3 in this case is CASSQGSLGDNQPQHF. The DNA is as follows: TGCGCCAGCAGCCAAGGTTCCCTCGGGGACAATCAGCCCCAGCATTTT. The rearranged segments are TRBV4-1 and TRBJ1-5; there is no confident call for the D gene. CDR1 and CDR2 (MGHRA, YSYEKL) derive from the germline V gene. V is clipped by 1 base and J by 3 bases, and the sequence between their germline boundaries is 13 bases long. Measured from the cysteine to the phenylalanine, the CDR3 is 16 residues long. Only CDR3 DNA remains: 48 bases, in frame from the first base.